This is a list of T cell receptor beta chains from one sample in a study of cytomegalovirus exposure and HLA in healthy donors. This table comes from immunoSEQ multiplex PCR, and its TCRdb copy is limited to in-frame clones, with some not included. Here the sample spans 180,000 or so clones, approximately 86% being singletons. Source material: PBMCs. The source is a young man in good health and CMV-seropositive. Both conserved end residues are part of each CDR3. Fields, in order: J gene, clone size, D gene, V gene, CDR3 protein, CDR3 DNA. The D gene is left open where the match is weak. Size is omitted from some rows. Given values are once, few, many or a class for expanded clones.

TRBJ2-7 NA NA TRBV5-1 CASSSHHSPEQYF TGCGCCAGCAGCTCCCATCATAGCCCGGAGCAGTACTTC
TRBJ2-3 NA NA TRBV5-1 CASSLERINTDTQYF TGCGCCAGCAGCTTGGAGCGGATTAACACAGATACGCAGTATTTT
TRBJ1-1 NA NA TRBV6-6 CATMGAGDTEAFF TGTGCCACCATGGGGGCAGGGGACACTGAAGCTTTCTTT
TRBJ2-1 NA NA TRBV2 CASGSPHQGQFF TGTGCCAGCGGGTCTCCCCACCAAGGGCAGTTCTTC
TRBJ1-5 NA NA TRBV15 CATSRDPMGYQPQHF TGTGCCACCAGCAGAGATCCTATGGGGTATCAGCCCCAGCATTTT
TRBJ1-1 once NA TRBV5-6 CASSLARRNTEAFF TGTGCCAGCAGCTTGGCTCGGAGGAACACTGAAGCTTTCTTT
TRBJ2-1 once NA TRBV9 CASSSRGVHEQFF TGTGCCAGCAGCAGTAGAGGGGTGCATGAGCAGTTCTTC
TRBJ1-5 NA NA TRBV25-1 CASSEGRSQPQHF TGTGCCAGCAGTGAGGGCAGGAGTCAGCCCCAGCATTTT
TRBJ1-6 NA TRBD1 TRBV5-5 CASSPAGGQGAASPLHF TGTGCCAGCAGCCCCGCCGGGGGACAGGGAGCCGCTTCACCCCTCCACTTT
TRBJ2-7 NA TRBD2 TRBV6-5 CASSPTSTSYYEQYF TGTGCCAGCAGCCCCACGTCGACTAGCTACTACGAGCAGTACTTC
TRBJ2-3 NA NA TRBV2 CASSAQGRDTQYF TGTGCCAGCAGTGCTCAGGGAAGAGATACGCAGTATTTT
TRBJ1-3 NA NA TRBV7-2 CASSPPLRAGPSSGNTIYF TGTGCCAGCAGCCCCCCTCTCCGCGCCGGACCTTCCTCTGGAAACACCATATATTTT
TRBJ2-1 NA NA TRBV5-1 CASSLDTNRYNEQFF TGCGCCAGCAGCTTGGATACCAACCGGTACAATGAGCAGTTCTTC
TRBJ1-5 NA NA TRBV4-2 CASSHREGNQPQHF TGTGCCAGCAGCCACAGGGAAGGGAATCAGCCCCAGCATTTT
TRBJ2-2 NA NA TRBV11-3 CASSLRLANTGELFF TGTGCCAGCAGCTTAAGACTGGCGAACACCGGGGAGCTGTTTTTT
TRBJ1-4 NA TRBD1 TRBV28 CASRFHRGRVEKLFF TGTGCCAGCAGGTTCCACAGGGGCCGGGTTGAAAAACTGTTTTTT
TRBJ2-2 few TRBD1 TRBV29-1 CSARGQGAGELFF TGCAGCGCCCGGGGACAGGGGGCTGGGGAGCTGTTTTTT
TRBJ1-2 NA NA TRBV30 CAWSKGRLYSGYTF TGTGCCTGGTCCAAAGGCAGGCTTTATTCGGGCTACACCTTC
TRBJ1-5 NA NA TRBV5-4 CASSFDSNQPQHF TGTGCCAGCAGCTTTGATAGCAATCAGCCCCAGCATTTT
TRBJ2-7 NA NA TRBV6-5 CASSLVPGSYEQYF TGTGCCAGCAGTTTGGTTCCCGGGTCCTACGAGCAGTACTTC
TRBJ2-7 few NA TRBV30 CAWSQGGGGQYF TGTGCCTGGAGTCAAGGGGGAGGTGGGCAGTACTTC
TRBJ2-3 NA NA TRBV15 CATSRAQGRGTDTQYF TGTGCCACCAGCAGAGCACAGGGAAGAGGCACAGATACGCAGTATTTT
TRBJ1-1 NA TRBD1 TRBV27 CASSLGQGAGTEAFF TGTGCCAGCAGTTTAGGGCAGGGGGCGGGAACTGAAGCTTTCTTT
TRBJ1-2 NA TRBD1 TRBV11-2 CASSSQGWYGYTF TGTGCCAGCAGCTCACAGGGGTGGTATGGCTACACCTTC
TRBJ2-1 NA NA TRBV5-1 CASSLWEITQYEQFF TGCGCCAGCAGCTTGTGGGAGATCACGCAATATGAGCAGTTCTTC
TRBJ2-7 NA NA TRBV5-1 CASSLNSGYEQYF TGCGCCAGCAGCTTGAACTCGGGATACGAGCAGTACTTC
TRBJ1-2 NA TRBD1 TRBV27 CASSFTGPGQGHGYTF TGTGCCAGCAGTTTTACGGGTCCGGGACAGGGTCATGGCTACACCTTC
TRBJ1-4 NA NA TRBV6-1 CASGWDTSNEKLFF TGTGCCAGCGGATGGGACACCTCTAATGAAAAACTGTTTTTT
TRBJ2-5 NA NA TRBV6-5 CASSSPLETQYF TGTGCCAGCAGTTCTCCTTTGGAGACCCAGTACTTC
TRBJ1-6 NA NA TRBV15 CATSNLGVNSPLHF TGTGCCACCAGCAACCTGGGGGTTAATTCACCCCTCCACTTT
TRBJ2-2 once NA TRBV7-9 CASRTRTENTGELFF TGTGCCAGCAGAACCCGGACGGAGAACACCGGGGAGCTGTTTTTT
TRBJ2-3 NA NA TRBV6-1 CASSAYRETDTQYF TGTGCCAGCAGTGCATACAGGGAAACAGATACGCAGTATTTT
TRBJ2-1 NA TRBD2 TRBV14 CASSQRTLGSGTYNEQFF TGTGCCAGCAGCCAACGAACCCTGGGTAGCGGGACCTACAATGAGCAGTTCTTC
TRBJ1-2 few NA TRBV5-8 CASSLQGANYGYTF TGTGCCAGCAGCCTACAGGGTGCCAACTATGGCTACACCTTC
TRBJ2-7 NA NA TRBV6-5 CASSYSEGVYEQYF TGTGCCAGCAGTTATTCCGAAGGGGTTTACGAGCAGTACTTC
TRBJ1-2 few TRBD1 TRBV6-5 CASSPGTGAGYTF TGTGCCAGCAGTCCGGGGACAGGGGCCGGCTACACCTTC
TRBJ1-1 NA TRBD1 TRBV5-1 CASSSGQGVGTEAFF TGCGCCAGCAGCTCAGGACAGGGAGTTGGCACTGAAGCTTTCTTT
TRBJ2-1 NA TRBD1 TRBV9 CASSGTGNEQFF TGTGCCAGCAGCGGGACAGGGAATGAGCAGTTCTTC
TRBJ2-5 once NA TRBV6-5 CASTPDWLGETQYF TGTGCCAGCACCCCGGATTGGCTGGGGGAGACCCAGTACTTC
TRBJ2-7 NA TRBD1 TRBV28 CASSFSPGQGASEQYF TGTGCCAGCAGTTTTTCCCCGGGACAGGGGGCCTCTGAGCAGTACTTC
TRBJ2-1 NA TRBD1 TRBV9 CASSKDRGSTNEQFF TGTGCCAGCAGCAAGGACAGGGGGAGTACCAATGAGCAGTTCTTC
TRBJ2-7 NA NA TRBV7-2 CASSLSTVYEQYF TGTGCCAGCAGCTTAAGCACCGTCTACGAGCAGTACTTC
TRBJ2-7 NA NA TRBV4-3 CASSRDKSSYEQYF TGCGCCAGCTCGAGGGACAAATCCTCCTACGAGCAGTACTTC
TRBJ1-1 NA NA TRBV9 CASSGGLDSNTEAFF TGTGCCAGCAGCGGTGGACTGGACAGCAACACTGAAGCTTTCTTT
TRBJ1-1 NA TRBD1 TRBV7-8 CASSSGTVNTEAFF TGTGCCAGCAGTTCCGGGACAGTGAACACTGAAGCTTTCTTT
TRBJ2-7 NA TRBD2 TRBV11-2 CASSFEGGPYEQYF TGTGCCAGCAGCTTTGAGGGAGGGCCCTACGAGCAGTACTTC
TRBJ1-2 NA NA TRBV19 CASSIPHYGYTF TGTGCCAGTAGTATACCCCACTATGGCTACACCTTC
TRBJ1-5 NA NA TRBV7-2 CASSPEKNQPQHF TGTGCCAGCAGCCCAGAGAAAAATCAGCCCCAGCATTTT
TRBJ1-4 NA NA TRBV4-1 CASSPKPGVAANEKLFF TGCGCCAGCAGCCCGAAACCGGGGGTTGCCGCTAATGAAAAACTGTTTTTT
TRBJ1-2 NA NA TRBV5-6 CASTRLGRLGGDYGYTF TGTGCCAGCACCCGGCTAGGGCGACTCGGTGGAGACTATGGCTACACCTTC
TRBJ2-7 NA TRBD2 TRBV11-2 CASSLASGPYEQYF TGTGCCAGCAGCTTGGCTAGCGGTCCTTACGAGCAGTACTTC
TRBJ2-7 NA NA TRBV5-1 CASSLTVTYEQYF TGCGCCAGCAGCTTGACAGTCACCTACGAGCAGTACTTC
TRBJ1-6 NA NA TRBV19 CASSPNRSYNSPLHF TGTGCCAGTAGTCCAAACCGCTCCTATAATTCACCCCTCCACTTT
TRBJ1-1 NA TRBD1 TRBV2 CASRPGQAPNTEAFF TGTGCCAGCAGGCCTGGACAGGCTCCGAACACTGAAGCTTTCTTT
TRBJ1-1 NA NA TRBV18 CASSPLSADEAFF TGTGCCAGCTCACCGTTGTCCGCTGATGAAGCTTTCTTT